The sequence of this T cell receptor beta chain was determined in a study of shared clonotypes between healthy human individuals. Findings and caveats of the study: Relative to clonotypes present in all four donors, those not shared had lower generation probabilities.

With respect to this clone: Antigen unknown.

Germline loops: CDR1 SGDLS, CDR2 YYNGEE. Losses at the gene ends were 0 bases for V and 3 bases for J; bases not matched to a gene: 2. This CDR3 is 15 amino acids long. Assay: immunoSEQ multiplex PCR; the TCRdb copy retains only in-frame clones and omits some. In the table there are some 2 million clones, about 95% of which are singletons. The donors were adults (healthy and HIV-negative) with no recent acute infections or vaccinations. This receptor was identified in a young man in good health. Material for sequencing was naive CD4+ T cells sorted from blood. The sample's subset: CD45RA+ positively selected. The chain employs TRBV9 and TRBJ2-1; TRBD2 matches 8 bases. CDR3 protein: CASSVVSGDYNEQFF. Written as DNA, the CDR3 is TGTGCCAGCAGCGTAGTTAGCGGGGACTACAATGAGCAGTTCTTC. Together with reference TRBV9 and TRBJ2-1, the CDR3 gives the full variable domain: DSGVTQTPKHLITATGQRVTLRCSPRSGDLSVYWYQQSLDQGLQFLIQYYNGEERAKGNILERFSAQQFPDLHSELNLSSLELGDSALYFCASSVVSGDYNEQFFGPGTRLTVL.